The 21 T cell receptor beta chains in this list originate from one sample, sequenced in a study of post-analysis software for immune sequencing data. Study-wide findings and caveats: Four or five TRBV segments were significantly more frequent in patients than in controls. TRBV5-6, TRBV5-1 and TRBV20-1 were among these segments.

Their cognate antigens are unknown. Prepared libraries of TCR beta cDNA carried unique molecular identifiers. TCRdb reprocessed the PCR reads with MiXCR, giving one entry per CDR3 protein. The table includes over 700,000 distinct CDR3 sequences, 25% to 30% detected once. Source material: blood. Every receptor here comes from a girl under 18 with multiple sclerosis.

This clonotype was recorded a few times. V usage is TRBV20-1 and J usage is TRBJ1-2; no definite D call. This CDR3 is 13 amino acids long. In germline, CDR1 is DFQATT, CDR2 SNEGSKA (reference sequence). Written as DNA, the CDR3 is TGCAGAGCAGCAGGAAGCATGGTCCATGGCTACACCTTC. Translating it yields CRAAGSMVHGYTF.

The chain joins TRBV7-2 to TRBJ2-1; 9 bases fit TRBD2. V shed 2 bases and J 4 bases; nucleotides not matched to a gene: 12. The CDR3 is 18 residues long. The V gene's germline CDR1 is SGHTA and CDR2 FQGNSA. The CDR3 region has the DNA TGTGCCAGCAGCTTACGGATTTTTGCGGGAGGGCCGTACAATGAGCAGTTCTTC. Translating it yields CASSLRIFAGGPYNEQFF.

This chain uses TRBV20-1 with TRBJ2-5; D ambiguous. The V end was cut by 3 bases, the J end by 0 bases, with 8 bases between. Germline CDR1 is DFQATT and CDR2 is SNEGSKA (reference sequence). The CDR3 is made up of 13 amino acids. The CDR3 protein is CSASHPYQETQYF. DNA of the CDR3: TGCAGTGCTAGTCACCCGTACCAAGAGACCCAGTACTTC.

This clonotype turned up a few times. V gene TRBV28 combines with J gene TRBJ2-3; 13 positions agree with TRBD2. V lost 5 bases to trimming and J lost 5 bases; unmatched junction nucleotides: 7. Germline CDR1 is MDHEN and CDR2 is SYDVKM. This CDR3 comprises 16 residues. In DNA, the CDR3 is TGTGCCAGCAGTCCGGGGACTAGCGGGGCGGGAGATACGCAGTATTTT. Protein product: CASSPGTSGAGDTQYF.

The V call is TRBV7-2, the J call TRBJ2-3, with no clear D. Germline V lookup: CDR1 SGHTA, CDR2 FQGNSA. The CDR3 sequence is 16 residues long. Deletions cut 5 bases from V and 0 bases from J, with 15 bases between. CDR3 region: CASSAPQEASTDTQYF. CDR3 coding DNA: TGTGCCAGCAGCGCGCCCCAGGAAGCTAGCACAGATACGCAGTATTTT.

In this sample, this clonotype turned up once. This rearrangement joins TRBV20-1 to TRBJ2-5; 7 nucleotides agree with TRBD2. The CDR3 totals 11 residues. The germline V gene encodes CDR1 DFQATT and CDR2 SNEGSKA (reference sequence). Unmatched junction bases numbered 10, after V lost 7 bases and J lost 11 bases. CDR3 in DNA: TGCAGTGGAACGGGGGGTTACGGGCAGTACTTC. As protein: CSGTGGYGQYF.

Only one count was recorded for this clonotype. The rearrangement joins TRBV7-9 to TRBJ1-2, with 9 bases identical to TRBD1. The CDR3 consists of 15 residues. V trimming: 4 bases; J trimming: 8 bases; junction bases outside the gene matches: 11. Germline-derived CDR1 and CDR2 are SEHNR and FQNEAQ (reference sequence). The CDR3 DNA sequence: TGTGCCAGCAGCTCCCAAAGCGGTGGACAGGGGGGCTACACCTTC. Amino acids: CASSSQSGGQGGYTF.

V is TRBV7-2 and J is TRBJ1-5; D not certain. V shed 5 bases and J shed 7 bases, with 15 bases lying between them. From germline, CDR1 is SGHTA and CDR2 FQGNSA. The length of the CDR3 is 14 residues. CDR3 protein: CASSEYYGLQPQHF. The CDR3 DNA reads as TGTGCCAGCAGCGAGTATTACGGTCTCCAGCCCCAGCATTTT.

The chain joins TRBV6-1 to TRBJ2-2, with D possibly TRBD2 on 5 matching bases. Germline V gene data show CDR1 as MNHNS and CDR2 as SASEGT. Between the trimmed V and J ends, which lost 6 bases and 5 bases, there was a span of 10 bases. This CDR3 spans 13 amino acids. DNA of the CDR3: TGTGCCAGCAGATCACCGGGGACCGGGGAGCTGTTTTTT. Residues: CASRSPGTGELFF.

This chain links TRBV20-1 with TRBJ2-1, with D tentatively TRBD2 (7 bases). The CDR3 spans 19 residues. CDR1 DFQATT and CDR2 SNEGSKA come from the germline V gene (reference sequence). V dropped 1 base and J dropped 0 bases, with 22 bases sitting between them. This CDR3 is CSARGARGGPLSSYNEQFF. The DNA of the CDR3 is TGCAGTGCTAGAGGGGCACGCGGGGGCCCTTTAAGCTCCTACAATGAGCAGTTCTTC.

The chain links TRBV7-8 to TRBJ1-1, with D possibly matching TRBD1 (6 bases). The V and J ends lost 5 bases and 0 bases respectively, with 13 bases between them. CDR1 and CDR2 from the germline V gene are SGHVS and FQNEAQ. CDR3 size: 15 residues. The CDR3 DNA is TGTGCCAGCAGCCCCCCCCGGACAGTGAACACTGAAGCTTTCTTT. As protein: CASSPPRTVNTEAFF.

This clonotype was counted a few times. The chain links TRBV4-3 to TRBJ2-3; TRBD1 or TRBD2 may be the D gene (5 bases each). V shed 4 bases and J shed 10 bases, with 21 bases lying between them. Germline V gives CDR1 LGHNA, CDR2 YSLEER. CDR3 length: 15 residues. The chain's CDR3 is CASSRRGGRGYAQYF. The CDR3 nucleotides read TGCGCCAGCAGCCGTCGGGGCGGCCGTGGTTATGCGCAGTATTTT.

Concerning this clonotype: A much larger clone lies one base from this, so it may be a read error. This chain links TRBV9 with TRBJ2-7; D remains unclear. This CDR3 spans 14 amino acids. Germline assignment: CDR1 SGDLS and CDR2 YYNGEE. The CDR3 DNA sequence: TGTACCAGCAGCGTAGGTGTCGGTTCCTACGAGCAGTACTTC. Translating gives CTSSVGVGSYEQYF. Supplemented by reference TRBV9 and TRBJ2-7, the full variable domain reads DSGVTQTPKHLITATGQRVTLRCSPRSGDLSVYWYQQSLDQGLQFLIQYYNGEERAKGNILERFSAQQFPDLHSELNLSSLELGDSALYFCTSSVGVGSYEQYFGPGTRLTVT.

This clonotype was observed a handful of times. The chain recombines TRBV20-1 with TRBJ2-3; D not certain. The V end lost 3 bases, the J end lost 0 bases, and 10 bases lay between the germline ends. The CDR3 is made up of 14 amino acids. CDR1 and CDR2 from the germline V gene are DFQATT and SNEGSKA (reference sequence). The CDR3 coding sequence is TGCAGTGCTAGTACCCCGTCTAGCACAGATACGCAGTATTTT. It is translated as CSASTPSSTDTQYF.

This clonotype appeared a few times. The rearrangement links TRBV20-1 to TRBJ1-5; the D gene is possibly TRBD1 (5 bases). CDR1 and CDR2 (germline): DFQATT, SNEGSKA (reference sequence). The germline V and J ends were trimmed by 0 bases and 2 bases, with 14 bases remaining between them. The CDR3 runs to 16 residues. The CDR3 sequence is CSARDPGSVGNQPQHF. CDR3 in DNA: TGCAGTGCTAGAGATCCAGGGTCGGTGGGCAATCAGCCCCAGCATTTT.

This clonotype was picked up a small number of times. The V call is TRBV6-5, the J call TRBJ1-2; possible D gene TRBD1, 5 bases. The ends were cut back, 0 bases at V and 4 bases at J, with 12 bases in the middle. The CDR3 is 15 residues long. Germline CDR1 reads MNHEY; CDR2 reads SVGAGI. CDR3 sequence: CASSYSDTAGYGYTF. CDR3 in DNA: TGTGCCAGCAGTTACTCGGACACGGCCGGCTATGGCTACACCTTC.

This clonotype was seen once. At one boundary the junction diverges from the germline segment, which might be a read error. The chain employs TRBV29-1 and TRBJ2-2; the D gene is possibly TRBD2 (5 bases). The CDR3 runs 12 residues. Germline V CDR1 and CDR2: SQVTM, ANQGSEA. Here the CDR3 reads CSVGRYSGELFF. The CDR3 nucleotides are TGCAGTGTTGGGAGATACAGTGGGGAGCTGTTTTTT.

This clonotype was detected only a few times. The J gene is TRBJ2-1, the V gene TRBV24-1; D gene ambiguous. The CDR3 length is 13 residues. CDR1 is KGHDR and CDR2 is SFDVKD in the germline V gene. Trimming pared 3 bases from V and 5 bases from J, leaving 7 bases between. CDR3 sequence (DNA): TGTGCCACCAGTGATACCCTCGACAATGAGCAGTTCTTC. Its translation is CATSDTLDNEQFF.

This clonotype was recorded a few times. The CDR3 region has the DNA TGCCTCGGAGAGACGGCGAACACTGAAGCTTTCTTT. It specifies CLGETANTEAFF. V and J are TRBV29-1 and TRBJ1-1, with D unclear. Germline CDR1 reads SQVTM; CDR2 reads ANQGSEA. The CDR3 runs to 12 residues.

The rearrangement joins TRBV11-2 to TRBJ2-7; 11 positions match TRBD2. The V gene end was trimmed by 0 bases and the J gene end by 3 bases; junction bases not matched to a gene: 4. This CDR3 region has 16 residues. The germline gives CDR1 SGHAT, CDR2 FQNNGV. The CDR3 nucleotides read TGTGCCAGCAGCTTAGATTCCCTAGCGGGAGGCTACGAGCAGTACTTC. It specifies CASSLDSLAGGYEQYF. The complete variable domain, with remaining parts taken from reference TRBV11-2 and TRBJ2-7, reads EAGVAQSPRYKIIEKRQSVAFWCNPISGHATLYWYQQILGQGPKLLIQFQNNGVVDDSQLPKDRFSAERLKGVDSTLKIQPAKLEDSAVYLCASSLDSLAGGYEQYFGPGTRLTVT.

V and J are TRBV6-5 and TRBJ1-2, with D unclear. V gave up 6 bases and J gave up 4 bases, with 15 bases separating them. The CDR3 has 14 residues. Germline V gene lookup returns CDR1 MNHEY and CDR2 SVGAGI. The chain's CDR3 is CASRRSSESYGYTF. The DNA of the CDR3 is TGTGCCAGCAGACGCTCCTCGGAATCCTATGGCTACACCTTC.